This T cell receptor (beta chain) came from a study of brain metastases from non-small cell lung cancer. Clones were sequenced by immunoSEQ multiplex PCR, and TCRdb holds only the in-frame ones, with some missing. The repertoire holds about 2,100 clones, with approximately 83% as singletons. V lost 1 base and J lost 5, with 5 bases in between. CDR3 length: 13 residues. Germline V CDR1 and CDR2: SEHNR, FQNEAQ (reference sequence). This TCR derives from a donor at least 40 years old with non-small cell lung cancer. Sequences were obtained from tissue from a brain metastasis. V and J are TRBV7-9 and TRBJ2-2; a weak D match, TRBD1 (5 bases). CDR3: CASSLEGTGELFF. In DNA, the CDR3 is TGTGCCAGCAGCTTAGAGGGGACCGGGGAGCTGTTTTTT. Based on the CDR3 plus reference TRBV7-9 and TRBJ2-2, the full variable domain is DTGVSQNPRHKITKRGQNVTFRCDPISEHNRLYWYRQTLGQGPEFLTYFQNEAQLEKSRLLSDRFSAERPKGSFSTLEIQRTEQGDSAMYLCASSLEGTGELFFGEGSRLTVL.